A single sample is the source of the 16 T cell receptor beta chains below, sequenced in a study of post-analysis software for immune sequencing data (dated by TCRdb to 2014 to 2015). General findings and caveats noted by the study authors: Several TRBV segments, including TRBV5-6, TRBV5-1 and TRBV20-1, were significantly more frequent in patients than controls.

Libraries were prepared through PCR. Instrument used: Illumina HiSeq 2500. To reduce PCR and sequencing biases, unique molecular identifiers were built into the TCR beta cDNA libraries. TCRdb reworked the public reads: Q25 trimming with fastp, MiXCR clone assembly, productive beta chains retained. One record per CDR3 amino acid sequence lists the most common genes and DNA. This sample is represented by about 430,000 distinct CDR3 sequences; over 30% of them were singletons. The ten largest clones represent 7.5% to 8.5% of the sample. No antigens are known for them. The sample was blood. Receptors were obtained from a girl between 2 and 10 years old with multiple sclerosis.

This chain links TRBV5-6 with TRBJ1-4, with D uncertain. CDR3 size: 15 residues. V lost 1 base and J 0 bases, leaving 7 bases between the germline ends. The germline V gene has CDR1 SGHDT and CDR2 YYEEEE. The CDR3 DNA sequence: TGTGCCAGCAGCTTGTGGGTAGCAACTAATGAAAAACTGTTTTTT. Its protein is CASSLWVATNEKLFF.

The chain uses TRBV28 and TRBJ1-5; 11 bases match TRBD1. Germline V lookup: CDR1 MDHEN, CDR2 SYDVKM. The CDR3 covers 15 residues. After removal of 5 bases from V and 3 bases from J, the junction contained 3 bases not matched to a gene. CDR3 amino acids: CASSTGQGDNQPQHF. The CDR3, as DNA: TGTGCCAGCAGTACGGGACAGGGGGACAATCAGCCCCAGCATTTT.

The gene calls are TRBV20-1 and TRBJ1-4, with D tentatively TRBD1 (5 bases). Per the germline V gene, CDR1 is DFQATT and CDR2 is SNEGSKA (reference sequence). The ends were cut back, 3 bases at V and 6 bases at J, with 11 bases in the middle. There are 13 residues in the CDR3. The CDR3 region is CSARPRGDEKLFF. CDR3 DNA sequence: TGCAGTGCTAGGCCCCGAGGGGATGAAAAACTGTTTTTT.

The chain carries TRBV7-6 and TRBJ2-5; D gene uncertain. This CDR3 contains 15 residues. Germline values: CDR1 SGHVS, CDR2 FNYEAQ. Trimming left V 3 bases short and J 0 bases short, with 11 bases between. This chain's CDR3 is CASSFGDTNQETQYF. CDR3 nucleotide sequence: TGTGCCAGCAGCTTTGGGGATACCAACCAAGAGACCCAGTACTTC.

This clonotype was observed a few times. This chain links TRBV7-9 with TRBJ2-1; no definite D call. The V gene's germline CDR1 is SEHNR and CDR2 FQNEAQ (reference sequence). V lost 9 bases and J 10 bases, leaving 22 bases between the germline ends. CDR3 size: 14 residues. CDR3 sequence: CASSPMDSSFEQFF. The CDR3 bases are TGTGCCAGTAGCCCGATGGATTCTAGTTTCGAGCAGTTCTTC.

This sequence joins TRBV28 and TRBJ2-6; no reliable D call. The CDR3 is made up of 17 amino acids. Germline lookup yields CDR1 MDHEN and CDR2 SYDVKM. V gave up 1 base and J gave up 2 bases, with 12 bases separating them. CDR3 nucleotide sequence: TGTGCCAGCAGTTTATCAGTAGTCCAGGCTGGGGCCAACGTCCTGACTTTC. This codes for CASSLSVVQAGANVLTF. Based on the CDR3 plus reference TRBV28 and TRBJ2-6, the full variable domain is DVKVTQSSRYLVKRTGEKVFLECVQDMDHENMFWYRQDPGLGLRLIYFSYDVKMKEKGDIPEGYSVSREKKERFSLILESASTNQTSMYLCASSLSVVQAGANVLTFGAGSRLTVL.

The gene calls are TRBV19 and TRBJ2-3, with D perhaps matching TRBD1 (6 bases). V dropped 7 bases and J dropped 2 bases, with 13 bases sitting between them. The CDR3 is made up of 14 amino acids. Germline CDR1 and CDR2: LNHDA and SQIVND (reference sequence). The CDR3 bases are TGTGCCAGTAAGGAGGACAGCACCACAGATACGCAGTATTTT. As protein: CASKEDSTTDTQYF.

Notes on this clonotype: It is unclear where the CDR3 begins or ends on the DNA, so no DNA is shown, and the CDR3 is as TCRdb lists it. The chain's CDR3 is CSAPNDILETQYF. The V and J genes are TRBV20-1 and TRBJ2-5. Germline CDR1 and CDR2: DFQATT and SNEGSKA (reference sequence). The CDR3 spans 13 residues, counting both ends.

This clonotype has at least ten counts. The chain combines TRBV29-1 with TRBJ1-4, with 7 bases aligning to TRBD1. The CDR3 length is 13 residues. The trim removed 4 bases at V and 4 bases at J, leaving 3 bases unmatched. CDR1 is SQVTM and CDR2 is ANQGSEA in the germline V gene. The CDR3 bases are TGCAGCGTTGGCGACAGGGTTAATGAAAAACTGTTTTTT. Protein sequence: CSVGDRVNEKLFF.

The chain has TRBV6-5 and TRBJ2-3, with D perhaps given as TRBD1 or TRBD2 (5 bases each). The CDR3 length is 17 residues. V was cut by 2 bases and J by 1 base, with 16 bases left in between. CDR1 and CDR2 from the germline V gene are MNHEY and SVGAGI. The CDR3 spells CASSYGQLRDGTDTQYF. CDR3 in DNA: TGTGCCAGCAGTTACGGTCAACTAAGGGACGGCACAGATACGCAGTATTTT.

This rearrangement joins TRBV20-1 to TRBJ1-5; D perhaps matches TRBD1 (5 bases). The germline V and J ends were trimmed by 0 bases and 4 bases, with 16 bases remaining between them. This CDR3 region has 16 residues. Germline V CDR1 and CDR2: DFQATT, SNEGSKA (reference sequence). CDR3 in amino acids: CSARDERGTSNQPQHF. In DNA form, the CDR3 reads TGCAGTGCTAGAGATGAGAGGGGAACCAGTAATCAGCCCCAGCATTTT.

This sequence joins TRBV20-1 and TRBJ2-3; 9 bases are shared with TRBD2. This CDR3 has 14 residues. Trimming took 5 bases from V and 2 from J; bases not matched to a gene: 5. The germline V gene encodes CDR1 DFQATT and CDR2 SNEGSKA (reference sequence). CDR3 sequence reads: CSAHLAGLTDTQYF. The CDR3 DNA sequence: TGCAGTGCTCACCTAGCGGGGCTCACAGATACGCAGTATTTT.

The chain combines TRBV6-2 or TRBV6-3 with TRBJ2-1; D possibly corresponds to TRBD2 (5 bases). With 5 bases removed from V and 4 bases from J, the gap between germline ends came to 12 bases. This CDR3 is built from 14 residues. Germline lookup yields CDR1 MNHEY and CDR2 SVGEGT. In DNA, the CDR3 is TGTGCCAGCAGTCCCCACACGGGGTACAATGAGCAGTTCTTC. Translation: CASSPHTGYNEQFF.

This clonotype was observed a few times. This chain links TRBV5-1 with TRBJ2-3; D unresolved. Germline V gene data show CDR1 as SGHRS and CDR2 as YFSETQ. The CDR3 consists of 12 residues. V lost 4 bases to trimming and J lost 4 bases, with 7 bases between them. CDR3 loop: CASSPTADTQYF. CDR3 DNA: TGCGCCAGCAGCCCCACCGCAGATACGCAGTATTTT. The entire variable domain, with the rest obtained from reference TRBV5-1 and TRBJ2-3, is as follows: KAGVTQTPRYLIKTRGQQVTLSCSPISGHRSVSWYQQTPGQGLQFLFEYFSETQRNKGNFPGRFSGRQFSNSRSEMNVSTLELGDSALYLCASSPTADTQYFGPGTRLTVL.

The sample holds a few counts of this clonotype. This chain uses TRBV20-1 with TRBJ2-3, with 10 bases matching TRBD1. From germline, CDR1 is DFQATT and CDR2 SNEGSKA (reference sequence). V was clipped by 4 bases and J by 7 bases; unmatched bases: 20. The CDR3 has 18 amino acids. This chain's CDR3 is CSATSSGTGASLVHTQYF. CDR3 in DNA: TGCAGTGCTACCTCATCCGGGACAGGGGCAAGCTTAGTACATACGCAGTATTTT.

The chain is built from TRBV5-1 and TRBJ2-1; the match to TRBD2 covers 11 bases. Germline CDR1 reads SGHRS; CDR2 reads YFSETQ. This CDR3 is built from 16 residues. J lost 2 bases, V lost 4 bases, and 5 bases had no gene match. The CDR3 here is CASSIGTSGPYNEQFF. The DNA of the CDR3 is TGCGCCAGCAGCATCGGGACTAGCGGACCCTACAATGAGCAGTTCTTC. The full variable domain, with the rest looked up from reference TRBV5-1 and TRBJ2-1, is KAGVTQTPRYLIKTRGQQVTLSCSPISGHRSVSWYQQTPGQGLQFLFEYFSETQRNKGNFPGRFSGRQFSNSRSEMNVSTLELGDSALYLCASSIGTSGPYNEQFFGPGTRLTVL.